This T cell receptor (beta chain) is from a study of OX40 agonist ivuxolimab in advanced cancers. Study-wide context: Patients with prior anti-PD-1, anti-PD-L1 or anti-CTLA-4 therapy were eligible; approximately 40% had some.

General study points: Clonal expansion was among the lowest in partial responders at 0.1-3.0 mg/kg, especially CD8+. Clonal expansion from baseline to week 6 occurred in both CD4+ and CD8+ T cells.

A note on this clone: Its antigen is unidentified.

The CDR3 spans 18 residues. V was clipped by 0 bases and J by 0 bases; unmatched bases: 12. Looked up from germline, CDR1 is SGHRS and CDR2 is YFSETQ. Repertoires were generated with immunoSEQ multiplex PCR, while TCRdb's copy carries only in-frame clones and drops some. The sample includes 150,000 to 190,000 clones, roughly 92% of them seen just once. The sequence derives from an adult with an advanced solid tumor such as melanoma, head and neck, liver or kidney cancer. This sample comprised CD4+ or CD8+ T cells sorted from blood, obtained in a trial of the OX40 agonist ivuxolimab. This chain joins TRBV5-1 and TRBJ2-7; 7 positions agree with TRBD1. DNA for the CDR3: TGCGCCAGCAGCTTGGCACAGGGGAGTCTAGCTACCTCCTACGAGCAGTACTTC. Translation: CASSLAQGSLATSYEQYF.